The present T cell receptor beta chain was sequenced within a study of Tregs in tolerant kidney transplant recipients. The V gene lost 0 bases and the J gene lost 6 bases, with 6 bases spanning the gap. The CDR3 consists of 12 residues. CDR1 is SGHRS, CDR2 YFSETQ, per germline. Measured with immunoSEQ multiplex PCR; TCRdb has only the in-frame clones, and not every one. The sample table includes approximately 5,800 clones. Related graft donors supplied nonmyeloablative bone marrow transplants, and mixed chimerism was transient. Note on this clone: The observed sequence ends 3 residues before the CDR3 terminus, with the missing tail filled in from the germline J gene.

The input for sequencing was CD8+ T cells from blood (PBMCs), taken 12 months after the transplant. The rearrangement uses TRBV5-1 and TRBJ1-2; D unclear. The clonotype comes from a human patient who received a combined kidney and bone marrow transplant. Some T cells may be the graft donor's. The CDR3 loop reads CASSLGQDGYTF. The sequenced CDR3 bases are TGCGCCAGCAGCTTGGGACAAGATGGC.